The entry below describes one TCR beta chain. As yet, its antigen is unknown. The CDR3 length is 15 residues. Trimming left V 5 bases short and J 4 bases short, with 17 bases between. CDR1 and CDR2 from the germline V gene are MNHEY and SVGAGI. This specimen comes from a study of blood T cells in healthy people across ages. Whole-study results and caveats: No conclusive comparison of naive versus antigen-experienced cells was possible with unsorted PBMCs.

For the second PCR, which ran for roughly 6 to 12 cycles, a sample-barcoded 5' primer and a J-beta primer mix were used. TCRdb passed the 5' RACE reads through MiXCR, listing each CDR3 protein once. The sample shows 350,000 to 450,000 distinct CDR3 sequences, about 55% of them seen only once. The sample was blood. This receptor was identified in a man between 60 and 75 years old in good health. The chain recombines TRBV6-5 with TRBJ1-2, with D uncertain. CDR3 protein: CASSGQARKGYGYTF. In DNA form, the CDR3 reads TGTGCCAGCAGTGGGCAGGCGCGAAAGGGCTATGGCTACACCTTC.